This entry describes one T cell receptor (beta chain). This specimen belongs to a study of radiotherapy plus CTLA-4 blockade in lung cancer. Only in-frame clones appear in the TCRdb table, and some are missing; sequencing was by immunoSEQ multiplex PCR. The sample records about 99,000 clones, approximately 86% being singletons. V was pared by 2 bases and J by 4 bases, with 2 bases of the junction left unmatched. This CDR3 region has 14 residues. Germline CDR1 is LGHNA and CDR2 is YNFKEQ. The V call is TRBV4-2, the J call TRBJ2-7; 10 bases map to TRBD1. The source of this sequence is a human donor with non-small cell lung cancer that progressed on radiotherapy plus ipilimumab. This material consisted of peripheral blood, taken from a patient treated with radiotherapy plus ipilimumab. The CDR3 nucleotides are TGTGCCAGCAGCCAACCGGGACAGGGGTACGAGCAGTACTTC. Encoded protein: CASSQPGQGYEQYF.